The present T cell receptor beta chain was sequenced within a study of technical replicates of blood from a handful of donors. Data came from immunoSEQ multiplex PCR; TCRdb stores just in-frame clones and leaves some out. The repertoire holds 75,000 to 80,000 clones, with approximately 94% as singletons. Germline CDR1 SGDLS, CDR2 YYNGEE. Trimming pared 0 bases from V and 3 bases from J, leaving 9 bases between. This CDR3 has 15 residues. V gene TRBV9 combines with J gene TRBJ2-2; tentative D call: TRBD1 (5 bases). This sequence was found in a human donor in good health. The sequencing sample was made of T cells isolated from PBMCs. The CDR3 nucleotides are TGTGCCAGCAGCGTAGATGTGACAGACACCGGGGAGCTGTTTTTT. It translates to CASSVDVTDTGELFF.